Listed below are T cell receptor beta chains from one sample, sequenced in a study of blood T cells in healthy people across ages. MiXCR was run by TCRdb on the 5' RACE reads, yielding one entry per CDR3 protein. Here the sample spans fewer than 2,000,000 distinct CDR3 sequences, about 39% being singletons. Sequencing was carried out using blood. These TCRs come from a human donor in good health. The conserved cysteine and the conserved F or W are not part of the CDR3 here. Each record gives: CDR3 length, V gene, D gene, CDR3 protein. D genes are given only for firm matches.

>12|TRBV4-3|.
ASSQGLDTYEQC
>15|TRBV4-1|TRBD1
ASSHYRQGIAFNEQF
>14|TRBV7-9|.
ASSPGLRDSNQPQH
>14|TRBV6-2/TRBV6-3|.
ASSGPTRAFGEKLF
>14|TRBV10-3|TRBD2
ASSVEYGGARHEQF
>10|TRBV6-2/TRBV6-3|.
ASTQTVSGYT
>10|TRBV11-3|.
ASSFFSEVAF
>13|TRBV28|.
ASSLVLPTNYGYT
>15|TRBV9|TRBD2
ASSFLGLAGVPDTQY
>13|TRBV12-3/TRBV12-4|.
ASSLGGVPYNEQF
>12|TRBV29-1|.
SVVGPVSYNEQY
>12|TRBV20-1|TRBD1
SARAGGVGTEAF
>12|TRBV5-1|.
ASSNPGQRNEQF
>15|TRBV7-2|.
ASSSSGTAATNEKLF
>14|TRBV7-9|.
ASSLGPEVRNTEAF
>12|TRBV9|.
ASSAGDRTDTQY
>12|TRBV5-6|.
ASSLIQLTDTQY
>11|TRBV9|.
ASSVGAGFEQY
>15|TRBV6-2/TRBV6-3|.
ASSYVMIVGTQETQY
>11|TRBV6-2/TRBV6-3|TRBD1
ASRRQGVYEQY
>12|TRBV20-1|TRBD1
SARGLTGEYEQY
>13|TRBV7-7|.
ASSDSGRGSDTQY
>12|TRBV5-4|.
ASSLLGRDSGYT
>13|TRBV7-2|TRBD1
AGSHRTGLNTEAF
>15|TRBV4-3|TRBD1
ASSQDLYRQGRETQY
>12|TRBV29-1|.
SVERSGSYNEQF
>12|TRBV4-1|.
ASSQVSGNYGYT
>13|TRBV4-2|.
ASSQDGGRRNEQF
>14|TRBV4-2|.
ASSQFDQTRHTEAF
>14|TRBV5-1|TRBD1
ASSNPRTGGTDTQY
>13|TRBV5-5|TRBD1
ASSLEGTAEETQY
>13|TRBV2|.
ATLTWVSANTGAF
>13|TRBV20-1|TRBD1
SAPPQGVFSETQY
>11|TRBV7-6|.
ASSSLQGGEQY
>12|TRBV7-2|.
ASSLNMAKNIQY
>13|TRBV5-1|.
ASSLQGSRKDTQY
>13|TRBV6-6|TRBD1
ASRYGGQANYGYT
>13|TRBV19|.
ASSILGWGNYGYT
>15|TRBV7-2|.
ASSLEAGVSYNSPLH
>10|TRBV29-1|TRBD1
SVGQGANGYT
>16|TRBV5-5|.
ASSLGGSRPRLNNEQF
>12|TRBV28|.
ASSSAGLRETQY
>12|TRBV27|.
ASSLTGMPEKLF
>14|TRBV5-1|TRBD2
ASSPRLAGGEETRY
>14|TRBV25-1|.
ASSRGGGGNNQPQH
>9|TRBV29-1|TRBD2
SSGGGDEQF
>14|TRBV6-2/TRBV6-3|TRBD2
SSRLTSGGSGETQY
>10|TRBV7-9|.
ASSYGGIEAF
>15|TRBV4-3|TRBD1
ASSHGTGSSGANVLT
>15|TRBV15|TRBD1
ATSTRGGGTGDLEQY